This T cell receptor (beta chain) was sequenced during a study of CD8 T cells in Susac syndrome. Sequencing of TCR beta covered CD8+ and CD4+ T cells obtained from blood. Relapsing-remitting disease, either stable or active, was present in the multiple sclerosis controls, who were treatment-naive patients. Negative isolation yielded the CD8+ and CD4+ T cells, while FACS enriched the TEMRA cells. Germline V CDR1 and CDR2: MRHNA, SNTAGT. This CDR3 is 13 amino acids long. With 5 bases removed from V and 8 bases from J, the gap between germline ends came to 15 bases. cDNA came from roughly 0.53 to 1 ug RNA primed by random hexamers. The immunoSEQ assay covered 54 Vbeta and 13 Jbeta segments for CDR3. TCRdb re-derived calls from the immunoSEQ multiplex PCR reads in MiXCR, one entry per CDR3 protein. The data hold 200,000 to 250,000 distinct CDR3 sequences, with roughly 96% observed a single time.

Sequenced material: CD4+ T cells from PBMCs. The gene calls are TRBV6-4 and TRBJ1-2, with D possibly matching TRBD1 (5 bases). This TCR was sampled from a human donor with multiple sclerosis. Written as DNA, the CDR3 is TGTGCCAGCAGTATAGACCAGGGAGGGGGCTACACCTTC. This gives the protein CASSIDQGGGYTF.